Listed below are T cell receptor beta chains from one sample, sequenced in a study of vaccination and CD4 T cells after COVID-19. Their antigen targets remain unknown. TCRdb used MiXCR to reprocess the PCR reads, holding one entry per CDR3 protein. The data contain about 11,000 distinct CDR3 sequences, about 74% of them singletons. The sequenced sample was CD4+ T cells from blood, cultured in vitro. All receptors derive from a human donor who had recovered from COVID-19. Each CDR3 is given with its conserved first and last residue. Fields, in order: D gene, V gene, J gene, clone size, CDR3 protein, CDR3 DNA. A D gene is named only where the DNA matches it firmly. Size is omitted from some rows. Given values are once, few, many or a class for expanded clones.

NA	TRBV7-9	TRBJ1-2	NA	CASSPDRFLVNYGYTF	TGTGCCAGCAGCCCCGACAGGTTCCTCGTTAACTATGGCTACACCTTC
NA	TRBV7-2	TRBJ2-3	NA	CASSVMGPDTQYF	TGTGCCAGCAGCGTGATGGGTCCAGATACGCAGTATTTT
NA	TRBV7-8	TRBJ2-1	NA	CASSSGLLSSYNEQFF	TGTGCCAGCAGCTCGGGACTGTTGAGCTCCTACAATGAGCAGTTCTTC
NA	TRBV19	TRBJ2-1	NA	CASSPPGSLGEQFF	TGTGCCAGTAGCCCCCCCGGGAGTTTGGGTGAGCAGTTCTTC
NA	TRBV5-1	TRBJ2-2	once	CASSQGDTGELFF	TGCGCCAGCAGCCAGGGTGACACCGGGGAGCTGTTTTTT
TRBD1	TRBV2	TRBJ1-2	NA	CASRGTEKSYGYTF	TGTGCCAGCAGGGGGACAGAGAAAAGCTATGGCTACACCTTC
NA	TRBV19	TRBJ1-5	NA	CASSPGDWGQPQHF	TGTGCCAGTAGTCCAGGGGACTGGGGCCAGCCCCAGCATTTT
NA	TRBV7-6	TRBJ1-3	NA	CASSPGAVATGNTIYF	TGTGCCAGCAGCCCAGGGGCAGTTGCTACTGGAAACACCATATATTTT
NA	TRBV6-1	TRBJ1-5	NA	CASSSYRDGSLPQHF	TGTGCCAGCAGCTCTTACCGGGACGGTTCATTGCCCCAGCATTTT
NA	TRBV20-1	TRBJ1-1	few	CSARDVAKGRDTEAFF	TGCAGTGCTAGAGATGTCGCGAAGGGTAGGGACACTGAAGCTTTCTTT
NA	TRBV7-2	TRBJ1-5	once	CASSLGGGSNQPQHF	TGTGCCAGCAGCTTAGGGGGGGGTAGCAATCAGCCCCAGCATTTT
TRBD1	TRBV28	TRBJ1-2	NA	CASSSYTTGYYGYTF	TGTGCCAGCAGTTCTTACACGACAGGGTACTATGGCTACACCTTC
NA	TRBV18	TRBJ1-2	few	CASSPSPGPVYGYTF	TGTGCCAGCTCACCAAGCCCGGGACCGGTATATGGCTACACCTTC
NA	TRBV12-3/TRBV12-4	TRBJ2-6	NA	CASSGANVLTF	TGTGCCAGCAGTGGGGCCAACGTCCTGACTTTC
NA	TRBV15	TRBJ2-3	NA	CATSRGAGQNTDTQYF	TGTGCCACCAGCAGAGGGGCGGGACAGAACACAGATACGCAGTATTTT
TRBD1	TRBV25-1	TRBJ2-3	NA	CASSVQGAKRTDTQYF	TGTGCCAGCAGTGTACAGGGGGCCAAAAGGACAGATACGCAGTATTTT
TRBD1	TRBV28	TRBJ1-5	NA	CASSGQVRQPQHF	TGTGCCAGCAGTGGACAGGTCAGACAGCCCCAGCATTTT
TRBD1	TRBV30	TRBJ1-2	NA	CAWSRGQAYGYTF	TGTGCCTGGAGCCGGGGACAGGCCTATGGCTACACCTTC
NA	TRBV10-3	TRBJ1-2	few	CAISEAGIYGYTF	TGTGCCATCAGTGAGGCCGGGATTTATGGCTACACCTTC
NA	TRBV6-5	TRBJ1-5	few	CASSYNVVPQGNQPQHF	TGTGCCAGCAGTTACAACGTAGTACCCCAAGGTAATCAGCCCCAGCATTTT
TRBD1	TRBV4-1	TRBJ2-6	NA	CASSLPTGRSGANVLTF	TGCGCCAGCAGCCTACCGACAGGGCGATCTGGGGCCAACGTCCTGACTTTC
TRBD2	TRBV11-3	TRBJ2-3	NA	CASSRFTIAGGTPDTQYF	TGTGCCAGCAGCCGGTTTACGATAGCGGGGGGAACCCCGGATACGCAGTATTTT
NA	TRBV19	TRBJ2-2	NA	CATSGRPGGSTGELFF	TGTGCCACCTCGGGGCGCCCAGGGGGGTCCACCGGGGAGCTGTTTTTT
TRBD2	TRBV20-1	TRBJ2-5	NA	CSAPDKSGGAFETQYF	TGCAGTGCTCCCGATAAAAGCGGGGGGGCCTTCGAGACCCAGTACTTC
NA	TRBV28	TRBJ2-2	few	CASRGPMGTGELFF	TGTGCCAGCAGGGGCCCGATGGGCACCGGGGAGCTGTTTTTT
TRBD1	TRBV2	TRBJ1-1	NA	CASRDRAQGNTEAFF	TGTGCCAGTCGGGACAGGGCCCAGGGGAACACTGAAGCTTTCTTT
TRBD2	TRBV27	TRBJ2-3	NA	CASSLYGLAGLTDTQYF	TGTGCCAGCAGTTTATATGGCCTAGCGGGACTCACAGATACGCAGTATTTT
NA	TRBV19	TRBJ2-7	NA	CASGPGDSDEQYF	TGTGCCAGCGGCCCGGGGGATTCGGACGAGCAGTACTTC
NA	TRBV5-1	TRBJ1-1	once	CASSLVTGTNTEAFF	TGCGCCAGCAGCTTGGTTACAGGGACAAACACTGAAGCTTTCTTT
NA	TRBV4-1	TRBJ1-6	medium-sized	CASSQGWTELNSPLHF	TGCGCCAGCAGCCAAGGATGGACAGAACTAAATTCACCCCTCCACTTT
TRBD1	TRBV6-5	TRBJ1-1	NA	CASSSPGTGRRSEAFF	TGTGCCAGCAGTTCGCCTGGGACAGGGAGGAGGTCTGAAGCTTTCTTT
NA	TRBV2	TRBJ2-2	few	CASSIPGGATGELFF	TGTGCCAGCAGTATACCTGGGGGCGCCACCGGGGAGCTGTTTTTT
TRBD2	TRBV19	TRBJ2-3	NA	CASRGLAVTNTQYF	TGTGCCAGTAGAGGACTAGCCGTTACAAATACGCAGTATTTT
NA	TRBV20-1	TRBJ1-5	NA	CSARPLRGEQPQHF	TGCAGTGCTAGGCCTTTAAGGGGTGAACAGCCCCAGCATTTT
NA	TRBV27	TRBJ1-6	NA	CASSLWGGQADPGGSPLHF	TGTGCCAGCAGTTTATGGGGGGGTCAGGCCGACCCCGGGGGTTCACCCCTCCACTTT
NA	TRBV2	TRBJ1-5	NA	CASRAGNQPQHF	TGTGCCAGCAGGGCGGGGAATCAGCCCCAGCATTTT
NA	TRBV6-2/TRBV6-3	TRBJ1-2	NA	CADLSIFNYGYTF	TGTGCCGACCTAAGTATATTTAACTATGGCTACACCTTC
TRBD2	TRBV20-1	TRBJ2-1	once	CSAGGASGTYNEQFF	TGCAGTGCTGGGGGCGCTAGCGGGACCTACAATGAGCAGTTCTTC
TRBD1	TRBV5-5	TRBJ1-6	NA	CASSQPDRGSSYNSPLHF	TGTGCCAGCAGCCAGCCCGACAGGGGGAGCTCCTATAATTCACCCCTCCACTTT
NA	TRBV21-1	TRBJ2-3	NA	CASSKAVYRGRAFRTDTQYF	TGTGCCAGCAGCAAAGCGGTGTATAGGGGGAGGGCCTTCCGCACAGATACGCAGTATTTT
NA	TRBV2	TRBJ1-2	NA	CASSEAGGRSYTF	TGTGCCAGCAGTGAAGCGGGCGGGAGAAGCTACACCTTC
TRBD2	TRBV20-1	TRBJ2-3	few	CSARGPSGGTDTQYF	TGCAGTGCTAGAGGCCCTAGCGGGGGAACAGATACGCAGTATTTT
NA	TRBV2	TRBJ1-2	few	CASSAGGLGGYTF	TGTGCCAGCAGTGCCGGAGGGTTGGGTGGCTACACCTTC
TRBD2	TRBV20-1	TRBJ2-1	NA	CSAREGLLYNEQFF	TGCAGTGCTAGAGAGGGACTACTGTACAATGAGCAGTTCTTC
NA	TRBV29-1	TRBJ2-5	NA	CSVDSDQETQYF	TGCAGCGTTGACAGCGACCAAGAGACCCAGTACTTC
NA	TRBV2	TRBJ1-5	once	CASSDLAGLDQPQHF	TGTGCCAGCAGTGATCTGGCGGGGTTGGATCAGCCCCAGCATTTT
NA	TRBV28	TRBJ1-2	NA	CASSLSWGHGYTF	TGTGCCAGCAGTTTATCTTGGGGTCATGGCTACACCTTC
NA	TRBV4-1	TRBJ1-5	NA	CASSHPSGGSSNQPQHF	TGCGCCAGCAGCCACCCATCGGGGGGTAGCAGCAATCAGCCCCAGCATTTT
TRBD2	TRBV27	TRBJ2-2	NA	CASSFTGTSRTGELFF	TGTGCCAGCAGTTTTACCGGGACTAGCAGGACCGGGGAGCTGTTTTTT
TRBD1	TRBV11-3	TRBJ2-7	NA	CASSRGQSSYEQYF	TGTGCCAGCAGCCGGGGACAGAGCTCCTACGAGCAGTACTTC
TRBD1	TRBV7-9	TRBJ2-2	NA	CASSLGRTGGTGELFF	TGTGCCAGCAGCTTAGGAAGGACAGGGGGCACCGGGGAGCTGTTTTTT
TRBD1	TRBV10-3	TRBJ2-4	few	CAISAKGAEGKNIQYF	TGTGCCATCAGTGCAAAGGGGGCTGAAGGCAAAAACATTCAGTACTTC
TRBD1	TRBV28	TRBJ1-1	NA	CASALGGTGSFVTFF	TGTGCCAGCGCCCTGGGGGGGACAGGGTCCTTTGTGACTTTCTTT
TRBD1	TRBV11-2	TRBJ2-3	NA	CASSSTGPDTQYF	TGTGCCAGCAGCTCGACAGGGCCAGATACGCAGTATTTT
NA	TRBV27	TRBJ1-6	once	CASKRAGDNSPLHF	TGTGCCAGCAAGCGGGCAGGGGATAATTCACCCCTCCACTTT
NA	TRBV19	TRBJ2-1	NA	CASSIAYLDLYNEQFF	TGTGCCAGTAGTATAGCCTACCTCGACCTCTACAATGAGCAGTTCTTC
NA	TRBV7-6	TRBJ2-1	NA	CASSPLGQGINEQFF	TGTGCCAGCAGCCCGCTGGGTCAGGGGATCAATGAGCAGTTCTTC
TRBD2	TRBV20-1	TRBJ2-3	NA	CSAKLALAGVSSTDTQYF	TGCAGTGCTAAGCTCGCTCTAGCGGGAGTATCCAGCACAGATACGCAGTATTTT
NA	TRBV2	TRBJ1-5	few	CASSDTGTPIQPQHF	TGTGCCAGCAGTGACACAGGGACGCCTATTCAGCCCCAGCATTTT